The clone carrying this TCR beta chain occurred a few times. Its cognate antigen is unknown. TCRdb re-derived calls from the PCR reads in MiXCR, one entry per CDR3 protein. The data show about 510,000 distinct CDR3 sequences, less than 30% seen once. The data belong to a study of molecular identifiers for immune sequencing clone quantification. Findings of the study overall: Whereas clones above 20 RNA copies held under 1% of naive-cell molecules, they held over 98% of effector molecules.

Isolation of naive CD8 T cells was achieved by sorting on a CD8+CD4-CCR7+CD45RA+ phenotype. Germline lookup yields CDR1 KGHDR and CDR2 SFDVKD. V shed 7 bases and J shed 6 bases, with 8 bases lying between them. There are 11 residues in the CDR3. Sample: naive CD8+ T cells from blood, with Jurkat cell RNA spiked in. Subset of the sample: FACS-sorted CD8+CD4-CCR7+CD45RA+ naive T cells. The chain is built from TRBV24-1 and TRBJ1-1; D possibly corresponds to TRBD1 (5 bases). The TCR sequence derives from a human donor in good health. Some libraries in this study had Jurkat cell RNA spiked in. CDR3 residues: CATRKGPEAFF. Written as DNA, the CDR3 is TGTGCCACCAGGAAGGGACCTGAAGCTTTCTTT.